What follows describes a single T cell receptor beta chain. Losses at the gene ends were 4 bases for V and 5 bases for J; bases not matched to a gene: 10. This CDR3 is built from 16 residues. CDR1 and CDR2 from the germline V gene are MNHEY and SVGAGI. This specimen comes from a study of blood T cell repertoires in COVID-19. Authors' analysis steps: Researchers report that nucleated cell counts were estimated from reference gene primer amplification. Only in-frame clones appear in the TCRdb table, and some are missing; sequencing was by immunoSEQ multiplex PCR. V, J and clone size derive from that table, while D and trimming were established from the DNA sequence. The sample consists of a few hundred thousand clones, 65% to 90% of them appearing once.

The sequence derives from a woman in her thirties or forties who had recovered from COVID-19. The rearrangement links TRBV6-5 to TRBJ2-7; 11 nucleotides agree with TRBD2. Sequenced: peripheral blood. The CDR3 is CASSSPAGLAVDEQYF. In nucleotides, the CDR3 is TGTGCCAGCAGTTCCCCGGCGGGACTAGCGGTGGACGAGCAGTACTTC.